The text below deals with one T cell receptor (beta chain). The CDR3 length is 14 residues. Germline V lookup: CDR1 SGHKS, CDR2 YYEKEE (reference sequence). Trimming removed 1 base from V and 0 bases from J, with 7 bases in between. The sample originates from a study of T-cell reconstitution after alpha-beta-depleted transplantation in children. The TCRbeta library was prepared with unique molecular identifiers. MiXCR was run by TCRdb on the PCR reads, yielding one entry per CDR3 protein. This sample has approximately 210,000 distinct CDR3 sequences, with about 15% found just once. The source of this sequence is a human donor who donated a stem cell graft to a child with acute lymphoblastic leukemia. The chain joins TRBV5-5 to TRBJ1-1, with D unresolved. The material was PBMCs from the stem cell graft donor, obtained from the stem cell graft. The CDR3 sequence: CASSLRWLNTEAFF. The CDR3 nucleotides are TGTGCCAGCAGCTTGAGGTGGCTGAACACTGAAGCTTTCTTT. The full variable domain, rest sourced from reference TRBV5-5 and TRBJ1-1, is DAGVTQSPTHLIKTRGQQVTLRCSPISGHKSVSWYQQVLGQGPQFIFQYYEKEERGRGNFPDRFSARQFPNYSSELNVNALLLGDSALYLCASSLRWLNTEAFFGQGTRLTVV.